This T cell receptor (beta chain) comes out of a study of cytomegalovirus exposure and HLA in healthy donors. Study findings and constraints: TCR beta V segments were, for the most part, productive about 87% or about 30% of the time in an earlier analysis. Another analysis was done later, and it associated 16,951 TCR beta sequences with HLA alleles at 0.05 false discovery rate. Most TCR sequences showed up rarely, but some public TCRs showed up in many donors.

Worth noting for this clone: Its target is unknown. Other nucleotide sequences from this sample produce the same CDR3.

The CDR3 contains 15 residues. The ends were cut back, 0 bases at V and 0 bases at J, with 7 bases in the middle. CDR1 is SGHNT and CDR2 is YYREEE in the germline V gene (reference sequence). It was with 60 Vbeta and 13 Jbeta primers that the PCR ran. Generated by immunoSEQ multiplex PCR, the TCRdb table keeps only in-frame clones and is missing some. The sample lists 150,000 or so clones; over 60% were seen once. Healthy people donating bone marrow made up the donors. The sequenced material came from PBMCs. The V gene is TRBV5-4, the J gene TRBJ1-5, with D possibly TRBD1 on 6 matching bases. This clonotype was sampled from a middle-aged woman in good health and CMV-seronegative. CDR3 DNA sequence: TGTGCCAGCAGCTTGGCAGGGGATAGCAATCAGCCCCAGCATTTT. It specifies CASSLAGDSNQPQHF.